A single sample is the source of the 13 T cell receptor beta chains below, sequenced in a study of spatial heterogeneity in lung cancer. Time point meaning: sample taken at primary tumor resection. Whole RNA was taken from tumor, nontumor lung or frozen PBMC; it was then sequenced unsorted. TCRdb independently ran MiXCR on the 5' RACE reads; one entry per CDR3 protein. Among under 10,000 distinct CDR3 sequences listed, 4.6% were seen once. Sequenced material: PBMCs, taken at surgery. The receptors shown here come from a male donor with early-stage non-small cell lung cancer.

This clonotype was observed many times. In a library made to pick up alpha chains, this beta chain is a stray read with a size that means little. This sequence joins TRBV18 and TRBJ2-5, with D unresolved. The CDR3 length is 14 residues. Germline CDR1 and CDR2: KGHSH and LQKENI. V was shortened by 2 bases and J by 2 bases, with 9 bases between the two germline ends. The CDR3 protein is CASSPIPGQETQYF. In DNA, the CDR3 is TGTGCCAGCTCACCAATCCCGGGTCAAGAGACCCAGTACTTC.

This clonotype was counted many times. A library made for alpha chains picked up this beta chain off target, so its size means little. The chain recombines TRBV4-1 with TRBJ2-2, with D tentatively TRBD2 (8 bases). The CDR3 contains 17 residues. The germline V gene has CDR1 MGHRA and CDR2 YSYEKL. Deletions cut 4 bases from V and 3 bases from J, with 18 bases between. CDR3 bases: TGCGCCAGCAGCCCCCAGGGGGGCGGGGGGTACACCGGGGAGCTGTTTTTT. Protein sequence: CASSPQGGGGYTGELFF.

On this clonotype: This beta chain came through as a stray read in a library set up for alpha chains, and its size says little. V is TRBV20-1 and J is TRBJ2-1; the match to TRBD1 covers 9 bases. V trimming: 7 bases; J trimming: 1 base; junction bases outside the gene matches: 8. CDR1 and CDR2 from the germline V gene are DFQATT and SNEGSKA (reference sequence). The length of the CDR3 is 15 residues. CDR3 loop: CSVRGTGRSYNEQFF. The CDR3 DNA sequence: TGCAGTGTCCGTGGGACAGGGAGATCCTACAATGAGCAGTTCTTC.

This clonotype appeared many times. This beta chain turned up in a library designed for alpha chains; as an off-target read, its abundance says little. The gene calls are TRBV7-2 and TRBJ2-5, with 7 bases lining up with TRBD2. This CDR3 contains 14 residues. Looked up from germline, CDR1 is SGHTA and CDR2 is FQGNSA. V lost 3 bases, J lost 3 bases, and 4 bases stayed unmatched. The CDR3 region is CASSLRTSKETQYF. CDR3 bases: TGTGCCAGCAGCTTGAGGACTAGTAAAGAGACCCAGTACTTC.

This clonotype was detected a few times. This beta chain appears as a stray read in a library generated for alpha chains; its size is not informative. The chain has TRBV2 and TRBJ2-2; the D gene is possibly TRBD2 (5 bases). The CDR3 runs 14 residues. Germline V CDR1 and CDR2: SNHLY, FYNNEI. The V and J ends lost 4 bases and 7 bases respectively, with 13 bases between them. CDR3 protein: CASSVRSEGGELFF. The DNA of the CDR3 is TGTGCCAGCAGTGTGAGATCCGAGGGCGGGGAGCTGTTTTTT. Based on the CDR3 plus reference TRBV2 and TRBJ2-2, the full variable domain is EPEVTQTPSHQVTQMGQEVILRCVPISNHLYFYWYRQILGQKVEFLVSFYNNEISEKSEIFDDQFSVERPDGSNFTLKIRSTKLEDSAMYFCASSVRSEGGELFFGEGSRLTVL.

This clonotype was seen ten or more times. A library made for alpha chains picked up this beta chain off target, so its size means little. The rearrangement links TRBV9 to TRBJ2-7; no definite D call. Trimming removed 4 bases at V and 5 bases at J, with 16 bases between. The CDR3 has 14 amino acids. Germline values: CDR1 SGDLS, CDR2 YYNGEE. The CDR3 coding sequence is TGTGCCAGCAGCCCAAGGTGGGAATGGAACGAGCAGTACTTC. Translated: CASSPRWEWNEQYF.

This clonotype is labeled as medium-sized. This beta chain turned up in a library designed for alpha chains; as an off-target read, its abundance says little. The chain uses TRBV7-2 and TRBJ2-3; D remains unclear. There are 15 residues in the CDR3. CDR1 is SGHTA, CDR2 FQGNSA, per germline. V dropped 1 base and J dropped 0 bases, with 8 bases sitting between them. CDR3 loop: CASSLDSYSTDTQYF. CDR3 in DNA: TGTGCCAGCAGCTTAGACTCCTACAGCACAGATACGCAGTATTTT.

This clonotype was counted only a few times. The library was prepared for alpha chains; this beta chain is a stray read, so its frequency means little. The chain couples TRBV7-2 to TRBJ1-4, with D uncertain. CDR3 length: 15 amino acids. V was shortened by 1 base and J by 8 bases, with 14 bases between the two germline ends. CDR1 SGHTA and CDR2 FQGNSA come from the germline V gene. The CDR3 bases are TGTGCCAGCAGCTTAGGTACAGCTGGATACGAAAAACTGTTTTTT. This encodes CASSLGTAGYEKLFF.

This clonotype is medium-sized (0.01 to 0.1%) within its sample. This beta chain was picked up by a library intended for alpha chains and is off target, so its count carries little meaning. This sequence joins TRBV9 and TRBJ1-1, with D hard to call. Deletions cut 0 bases from V and 3 bases from J, with 15 bases between. CDR3 length: 16 amino acids. In germline, CDR1 is SGDLS, CDR2 YYNGEE. The CDR3 nucleotides read TGTGCCAGCAGCGTAGGCGGCCCTCCGACTTACACTGAAGCTTTCTTT. This encodes CASSVGGPPTYTEAFF. Full variable domain (outside the CDR3, taken from reference TRBV9 and TRBJ1-1): DSGVTQTPKHLITATGQRVTLRCSPRSGDLSVYWYQQSLDQGLQFLIQYYNGEERAKGNILERFSAQQFPDLHSELNLSSLELGDSALYFCASSVGGPPTYTEAFFGQGTRLTVV.

In this sample, this clonotype turned up many times. This beta chain turned up in a library designed for alpha chains; as an off-target read, its abundance says little. This chain joins TRBV5-6 and TRBJ2-1; 9 bases align to TRBD1. The CDR3 spans 15 residues. Germline V CDR1 and CDR2: SGHDT, YYEEEE. V lost 0 bases and J lost 4; bases outside the gene matches: 2. The CDR3 nucleotides are TGTGCCAGCAGCTTGGGGGACAGGGAATACAATGAGCAGTTCTTC. As protein: CASSLGDREYNEQFF.

In its sample, this clonotype is medium-sized. Because the library targeted alpha chains, this beta chain is an off-target read whose size means little. This chain links TRBV20-1 with TRBJ2-7; D might be TRBD1 or TRBD2, each matching 5 bases. The germline gives CDR1 DFQATT, CDR2 SNEGSKA (reference sequence). This CDR3 region has 16 residues. V was cut by 3 bases and J by 1 base, with 19 bases left in between. The CDR3 sequence is CSASSPGATVSYEQYF. In DNA, the CDR3 is TGCAGTGCTAGTTCCCCCGGGGCGACGGTTTCCTACGAGCAGTACTTC.

This clonotype is medium-sized by share. This beta chain is a stray sequence in a library constructed for alpha chains; its clone size is not meaningful. This chain connects TRBV6-6 to TRBJ2-7; TRBD2 is a possible D gene (6 bases). The CDR3 length is 13 residues. V lost 7 bases to trimming and J lost 7 bases, with 17 bases between them. Germline V gene lookup returns CDR1 MNHNY and CDR2 SVGAGI (reference sequence). CDR3: CASTATSWGEQYV. CDR3 DNA: TGTGCCAGCACTGCGACTAGTTGGGGAGAGCAGTACGTC.

This clonotype has just a few counts. Because the library targeted alpha chains, this beta chain is an off-target read whose size means little. V and J are TRBV18 and TRBJ1-2; D may be TRBD1 (5 bases). V dropped 2 bases and J dropped 4 bases, with 14 bases sitting between them. Germline V gene sequence: CDR1 KGHSH, CDR2 LQKENI. The CDR3 consists of 15 residues. The CDR3 reads CASSPGSGYGYGYTF. CDR3 DNA sequence: TGTGCCAGCTCACCAGGTTCAGGGTATGGCTATGGCTACACCTTC.